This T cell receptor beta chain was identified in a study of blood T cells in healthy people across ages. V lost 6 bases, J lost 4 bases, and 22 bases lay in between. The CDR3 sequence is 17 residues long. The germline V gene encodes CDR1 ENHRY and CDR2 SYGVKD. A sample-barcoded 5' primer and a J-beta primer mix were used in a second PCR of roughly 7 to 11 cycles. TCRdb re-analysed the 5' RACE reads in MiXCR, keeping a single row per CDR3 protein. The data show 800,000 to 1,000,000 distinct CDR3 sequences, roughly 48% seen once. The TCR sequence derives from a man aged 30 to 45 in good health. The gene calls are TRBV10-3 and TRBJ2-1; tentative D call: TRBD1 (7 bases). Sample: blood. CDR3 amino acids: CAIRERTGGNGYNEQFF. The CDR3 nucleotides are TGTGCCATCAGAGAGAGGACAGGAGGGAATGGTTACAATGAGCAGTTCTTC.